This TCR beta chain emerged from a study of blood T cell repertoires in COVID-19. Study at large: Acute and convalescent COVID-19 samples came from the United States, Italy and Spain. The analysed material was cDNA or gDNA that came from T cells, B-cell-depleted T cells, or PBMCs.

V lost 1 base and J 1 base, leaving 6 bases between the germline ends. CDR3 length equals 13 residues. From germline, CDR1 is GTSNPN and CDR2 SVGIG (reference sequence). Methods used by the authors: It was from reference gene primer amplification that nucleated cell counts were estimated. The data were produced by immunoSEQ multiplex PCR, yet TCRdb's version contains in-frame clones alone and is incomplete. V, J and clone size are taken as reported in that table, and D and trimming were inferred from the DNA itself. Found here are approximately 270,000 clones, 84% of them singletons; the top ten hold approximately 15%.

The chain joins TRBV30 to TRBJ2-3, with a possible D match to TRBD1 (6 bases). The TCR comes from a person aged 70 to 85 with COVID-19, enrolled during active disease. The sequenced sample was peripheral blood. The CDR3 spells CAWSEGGTDTQYF. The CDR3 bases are TGTGCCTGGAGTGAGGGGGGCACAGATACGCAGTATTTT.